This T cell receptor (beta chain) originates from a study of PD-1 blockade in classical Hodgkin lymphoma. Findings of the study overall: The diversity seen at baseline in complete responders resembled that of newly diagnosed patients. TCR diversity in CD4+, not CD8+, cells rose significantly by C4D1.

Looked up from germline, CDR1 is MNHEY and CDR2 is SVGAGI. The CDR3 spans 14 residues. After removal of 6 bases from V and 3 bases from J, the junction contained 2 bases not matched to a gene. Worth noting for this clone: Its antigen is still unknown.

Every one of the patients relapsed after autologous stem cell transplantation (brentuximab vedotin exposure was variable). TCRdb keeps only in-frame clones here, not all; method: immunoSEQ multiplex PCR. The sample lists 40,000 to 45,000 clones; around 80% were seen once. The V and J genes are TRBV6-5 and TRBJ2-2; the match to TRBD1 covers 9 bases. The sequence was obtained from a human donor with classical Hodgkin lymphoma. The source was peripheral blood mononuclear cells (PBMCs), collected at baseline. The CDR3 spells CASSRQGDTGELFF. CDR3 DNA sequence: TGTGCCAGCAGCCGACAGGGGGACACCGGGGAGCTGTTTTTT.